These 15 T cell receptor beta chains came from one sample sequenced in a study of T-cell reconstitution after alpha-beta-depleted transplantation in children. It was with unique molecular identifiers that the TCRbeta library was prepared. TCRdb re-called the PCR reads through MiXCR, storing one row per CDR3 protein. The sample consists of around 96,000 distinct CDR3 sequences, about 12% of them appearing once. This material consisted of PBMCs from the stem cell graft donor, taken from the stem cell graft. These receptors originate from a human donor who donated a stem cell graft to a child with inherited bone marrow failure.

At least ten counts were recorded for this clonotype. The rearrangement joins TRBV6-2 or TRBV6-3 to TRBJ1-1, with D possibly being TRBD1 (5 bases). The CDR3 is made up of 16 amino acids. The germline V gene has CDR1 MNHEY and CDR2 SVGEGT. The V end lost 2 bases, the J end lost 0 bases, and 13 bases lay between the germline ends. CDR3 nucleotides: TGTGCCAGCAGTTACGGGGGGATCATGGTGAACACTGAAGCTTTCTTT. Protein sequence: CASSYGGIMVNTEAFF.

In this sample, this clonotype turned up many times. The gene calls are TRBV29-1 and TRBJ2-2; 7 bases agree with TRBD1. Germline CDR1 reads SQVTM; CDR2 reads ANQGSEA. This CDR3 has 14 residues. V trimming: 4 bases; J trimming: 2 bases; junction bases outside the gene matches: 4. This CDR3 is CSVGRDSNTGELFF. The CDR3 region has the DNA TGCAGCGTTGGACGGGACAGTAACACCGGGGAGCTGTTTTTT.

This clonotype was detected many times. This chain connects TRBV6-1 to TRBJ1-5; tentative D call: TRBD1 (5 bases). Trimming removed 0 bases from V and 1 base from J, with 7 bases in between. This CDR3 is built from 15 residues. The germline gives CDR1 MNHNS, CDR2 SASEGT. The chain's CDR3 is CASSEAGVSNQPQHF. CDR3 nucleotides: TGTGCCAGCAGTGAAGCAGGGGTGAGCAATCAGCCCCAGCATTTT.

This clonotype was seen at least ten times. The chain combines TRBV14 with TRBJ2-3; D call uncertain. Trimming shortened V by 5 bases and J by 2 bases, and 8 bases separated the two germline ends. Germline V gene lookup returns CDR1 SGHDN and CDR2 FVKESK. The CDR3 is 13 residues long. Here the CDR3 DNA reads TGTGCCAGCAGCTTTCGATTCACAGATACGCAGTATTTT. Amino acid sequence: CASSFRFTDTQYF.

This clonotype was seen only once. The chain uses TRBV7-9 and TRBJ1-6; D is unresolved. The CDR3 length is 16 residues. CDR1 is SEHNR, CDR2 FQNEAQ, per germline (reference sequence). V was cut by 2 bases and J by 5 bases, with 13 bases left in between. This chain's CDR3 is CASSLTTLGNNSPLHF. Here the CDR3 DNA reads TGTGCCAGCAGCTTAACCACCCTGGGGAATAATTCACCCCTCCACTTT.

This clonotype was seen repeatedly, ten times or more. The rearrangement uses TRBV7-9 and TRBJ2-1; the match to TRBD2 covers 7 bases. Germline CDR1 reads SEHNR; CDR2 reads FQNEAQ (reference sequence). The CDR3 has 16 amino acids. V lost 0 bases, J lost 0 bases, and 2 bases stayed unmatched. In nucleotides, the CDR3 is TGTGCCAGCAGCTTAGCCCCTAGCGGCTCCTACAATGAGCAGTTCTTC. Translating gives CASSLAPSGSYNEQFF.

This clonotype has at least ten counts. The rearrangement uses TRBV11-3 and TRBJ2-7; 8 bases fit TRBD1. The CDR3 runs to 13 residues. The V gene end was trimmed by 3 bases and the J gene end by 5 bases; junction bases not matched to a gene: 3. Per the germline V gene, CDR1 is SGHNT and CDR2 is YENEEA. As DNA, the CDR3 is TGTGCCAGCAGCTTCGACAGGGGCCACGAGCAGTACTTC. As protein: CASSFDRGHEQYF.

The table lists this clonotype with many counts. The V gene is TRBV5-1, the J gene TRBJ2-4, with a tentative D call TRBD1 (5 bases). V lost 5 bases and J lost 7, with 25 bases in between. Per the germline V gene, CDR1 is SGHRS and CDR2 is YFSETQ. CDR3 size: 17 residues. This CDR3 reads CASRKGEGVAFWNIQYF. The CDR3, as DNA: TGCGCCAGCAGAAAAGGGGAAGGGGTCGCGTTTTGGAACATTCAGTACTTC.

This chain joins TRBV11-1 and TRBJ2-2, with D unclear. The CDR3 covers 14 residues. Trimming pared 5 bases from V and 5 bases from J, leaving 12 bases between. Germline V gene lookup returns CDR1 SGHAT and CDR2 FQDESV (reference sequence). The CDR3 here is CASSLREATGELFF. The DNA for the CDR3 is TGTGCCAGCAGCCTACGTGAGGCTACCGGGGAGCTGTTTTTT.

In its sample, this clonotype was seen many times. A junction end diverges from the germline sequence, so it may reflect a read error. J is TRBJ2-7 and V is TRBV11-2; D is uncertain. Germline assignment: CDR1 SGHAT and CDR2 FQNNGV. The CDR3 has 16 residues. CDR3 residues: CAISSPHEVSRYEQYF. CDR3 in DNA: TGTGCCATCAGCTCCCCCCACGAAGTTTCGCGCTACGAGCAGTACTTC. The entire variable domain, with the rest obtained from reference TRBV11-2 and TRBJ2-7, is as follows: EAGVAQSPRYKIIEKRQSVAFWCNPISGHATLYWYQQILGQGPKLLIQFQNNGVVDDSQLPKDRFSAERLKGVDSTLKIQPAKLEDSAVYLCAISSPHEVSRYEQYFGPGTRLTVT.

This chain connects TRBV5-1 to TRBJ1-2; the D is unclear. Germline V CDR1 and CDR2: SGHRS, YFSETQ. This CDR3 is built from 14 residues. V was clipped by 1 base and J by 0 bases, with 7 bases between them. The CDR3 is CASSLLDANYGYTF. CDR3 coding DNA: TGCGCCAGCAGCTTGCTGGATGCTAACTATGGCTACACCTTC.

This clonotype has a handful of counts. This chain connects TRBV18 to TRBJ2-3, with no clear D. Trimming removed 3 bases at V and 4 bases at J, with 8 bases between. The CDR3 is 13 residues long. Germline lookup yields CDR1 KGHSH and CDR2 LQKENI. CDR3 sequence (DNA): TGTGCCAGCTCACCCTCGCCCTCAGATACGCAGTATTTT. Translation gives CASSPSPSDTQYF. The entire variable domain, with the rest obtained from reference TRBV18 and TRBJ2-3, is as follows: NAGVMQNPRHLVRRRGQEARLRCSPMKGHSHVYWYRQLPEEGLKFMVYLQKENIIDESGMPKERFSAEFPKEGPSILRIQQVVRGDSAAYFCASSPSPSDTQYFGPGTRLTVL.

There are many counts of this clonotype. The rearrangement uses TRBV20-1 and TRBJ2-3; 7 positions agree with TRBD2. V was pared by 6 bases and J by 2 bases, with 8 bases of the junction left unmatched. The CDR3 has 14 amino acids. Germline V gene sequence: CDR1 DFQATT, CDR2 SNEGSKA (reference sequence). DNA of the CDR3: TGCAGTGCACCCGACGGGAGGACCACAGATACGCAGTATTTT. Amino acid sequence: CSAPDGRTTDTQYF.

Only a few counts were recorded for this clonotype. This rearrangement joins TRBV20-1 to TRBJ1-5; no clear D gene. Trimming pared 6 bases from V and 9 bases from J, leaving 15 bases between. The germline CDR1 and CDR2 sequences are DFQATT and SNEGSKA (reference sequence). The CDR3 is 12 residues long. DNA for the CDR3: TGCAGTGCCACCACAGCGACTTGGCCCCAGCATTTT. Translation: CSATTATWPQHF.

There are many counts of this clonotype. The genes are TRBV7-3 and TRBJ1-1, with 7 bases identical to TRBD1. Germline CDR1 SGHTA, CDR2 FQGTGA. The ends lost 5 bases at V and 7 bases at J; junction bases unmatched: 13. This CDR3 has 15 amino acids. The DNA for the CDR3 is TGTGCCAGCAGCCTCACCCCGCGGGGGGACAGTGAAGCTTTCTTT. Protein sequence: CASSLTPRGDSEAFF.